Listed here is a single TCR beta chain. The data were taken from a study of cytomegalovirus exposure and HLA in healthy donors. PCR was performed using 60 Vbeta and 13 Jbeta primers. Measured with immunoSEQ multiplex PCR; TCRdb has only the in-frame clones, and not every one. The table includes 150,000 to 180,000 clones, approximately 80% detected once. V was shortened by 4 bases and J by 7 bases, with 8 bases between the two germline ends. The CDR3 loop spans 11 amino acids. CDR1 is SGHDT and CDR2 is YYEEEE in the germline V gene. This receptor was identified in a woman in her thirties or forties in good health and CMV-seronegative. Specimen: PBMCs. The chain combines TRBV5-6 with TRBJ1-1; D unclear. The CDR3: CASSLLSEAFF. The CDR3, as DNA: TGTGCCAGCAGCCTCCTTAGTGAAGCTTTCTTT. Looking up the rest from reference TRBV5-6 and TRBJ1-1 gives the full variable domain: DAGVTQSPTHLIKTRGQQVTLRCSPKSGHDTVSWYQQALGQGPQFIFQYYEEEERQRGNFPDRFSGHQFPNYSSELNVNALLLGDSALYLCASSLLSEAFFGQGTRLTVV.